The 16 T cell receptor beta chains listed next were all sequenced from one sample in a study of blood T cell repertoires in COVID-19. The table came from immunoSEQ multiplex PCR; TCRdb's copy has only in-frame clones and leaves some out. Among 220,000 or so clones, approximately 85% were seen once, and the ten largest hold around 1.9%. Input material: PBMCs or T cells enriched from blood (not recorded which). All receptors come from a woman aged 45-65 years who had recovered from COVID-19.

The CDR3 region is CASGLWQGDTGELFF. CDR3 sequence (DNA): TGTGCTAGTGGTTTGTGGCAGGGGGACACCGGGGAGCTGTTTTTT. The rearrangement links TRBV12-5 to TRBJ2-2, with 7 nucleotides matching TRBD1. The CDR3 is made up of 15 amino acids. Looked up from germline, CDR1 is LGHNT and CDR2 is FRNRAP. The junction had 3 bases not matched to a gene; V was cut back by 2 bases and J by 3 bases.

The chain has TRBV25-1 and TRBJ2-1, with no clear D. The CDR3 is made up of 13 amino acids. Per the germline V gene, CDR1 is MGHDK and CDR2 is SYGVNS. The V and J ends lost 3 bases and 3 bases respectively, with 6 bases between them. In DNA form, the CDR3 reads TGTGCCAGCAGTGAGTTAAACTACAATGAGCAGTTCTTC. Its translation: CASSELNYNEQFF.

This sequence joins TRBV15 and TRBJ1-4; the D gene is possibly TRBD1 (5 bases). Trimming left V 4 bases short and J 6 bases short, with 15 bases between. Germline V lookup: CDR1 LNHNV, CDR2 YYDKDF (reference sequence). The CDR3 is 15 amino acids. The CDR3 sequence: CATSIFRGSDEKLFF. In DNA, the CDR3 is TGTGCCACCAGCATATTCCGGGGGTCTGATGAAAAACTGTTTTTT. Variable domain in full (rest from reference TRBV15 and TRBJ1-4): DAMVIQNPRYQVTQFGKPVTLSCSQTLNHNVMYWYQQKSSQAPKLLFHYYDKDFNNEADTPDNFQSRRPNTSFCFLDIRSPGLGDTAMYLCATSIFRGSDEKLFFGSGTQLSVL.

This clone was seen once. V gene TRBV12-5 combines with J gene TRBJ1-5; D not resolved. The CDR3 consists of 16 residues. The V and J ends lost 0 bases and 0 bases respectively, with 9 bases between them. Germline CDR1 and CDR2: LGHNT and FRNRAP. CDR3 sequence reads: CASGLVISGSNQPQHF. CDR3 DNA sequence: TGTGCTAGTGGTTTGGTTATTTCAGGTAGCAATCAGCCCCAGCATTTT.

The chain couples TRBV14 to TRBJ1-6; the D is unclear. Germline values: CDR1 SGHDN, CDR2 FVKESK. V was trimmed by 0 bases and J by 8 bases, leaving 8 bases between them. The CDR3 is 14 amino acids. CDR3 nucleotide sequence: TGTGCCAGCAGCCAAGATTTAACAGATTCACCCCTCCACTTT. Its protein is CASSQDLTDSPLHF.

This clone showed up just once. V gene TRBV4-1 combines with J gene TRBJ2-2; 7 nucleotides match TRBD1. The V gene's germline CDR1 is MGHRA and CDR2 YSYEKL. V was clipped by 4 bases and J by 0 bases; unmatched bases: 8. CDR3 length: 17 residues. The CDR3 bases are TGCGCCAGCAGCCCCGTCCCCCAGGGGGCGAACACCGGGGAGCTGTTTTTT. This sequence encodes CASSPVPQGANTGELFF.

This chain uses TRBV7-9 with TRBJ1-2; TRBD1 matches 7 bases. This CDR3 comprises 15 residues. The ends lost 2 bases at V and 3 bases at J; junction bases unmatched: 6. Germline V lookup: CDR1 SEHNR, CDR2 FQNEAQ (reference sequence). CDR3 in DNA: TGTGCCAGCAGCTTAATGGAGGGGGCCTACTATGGCTACACCTTC. Amino acids: CASSLMEGAYYGYTF.

The rearrangement links TRBV2 to TRBJ2-4; TRBD2 matches 8 bases. This CDR3 has 15 amino acids. Unmatched junction bases numbered 4, after V lost 5 bases and J lost 1 base. Per germline, CDR1 SNHLY and CDR2 FYNNEI. DNA of the CDR3: TGTGCCAGCAGTCGAGGACTAGCCGCCAAAAACATTCAGTACTTC. Its protein product is CASSRGLAAKNIQYF.

The chain is built from TRBV14 and TRBJ2-5; D is perhaps TRBD2 (6 bases). V lost 0 bases and J 5 bases, leaving 19 bases between the germline ends. The CDR3 is 17 amino acids. From germline, CDR1 is SGHDN and CDR2 FVKESK. CDR3 amino acids: CASSQDLSVGAGETQYF. The CDR3, as DNA: TGTGCCAGCAGCCAAGATCTGAGTGTCGGGGCGGGGGAGACCCAGTACTTC.

The J gene is TRBJ1-1, the V gene TRBV2, with 7 bases aligning to TRBD1. The CDR3 spans 16 residues. V lost 6 bases, J lost 1 base, and 11 bases stayed unmatched. The V gene's germline CDR1 is SNHLY and CDR2 FYNNEI. CDR3 protein: CASSATRGQPNTEAFF. DNA of the CDR3: TGTGCCAGCAGCGCCACCCGGGGACAGCCGAACACTGAAGCTTTCTTT.

The CDR3 nucleotides are TGTGCCAGCAGCTTGGCCGCTAGCGGGGCATACAATGAGCAGTTCTTC. This translates into CASSLAASGAYNEQFF. The V and J genes are TRBV5-4 and TRBJ2-1, with 9 bases lining up with TRBD2. V lost 0 bases to trimming and J lost 4 bases; unmatched junction nucleotides: 5. The germline V gene encodes CDR1 SGHNT and CDR2 YYREEE (reference sequence). CDR3 length equals 16 residues.

The gene calls are TRBV4-1 and TRBJ1-6; the D is unclear. Per germline, CDR1 MGHRA and CDR2 YSYEKL. The CDR3 loop spans 16 amino acids. Trimming left V 4 bases short and J 9 bases short, with 19 bases between. The CDR3 nucleotides read TGCGCCAGCAGCCCTGTCGGACGGGATCGACGTTCACCCCTCCACTTT. Encoded protein: CASSPVGRDRRSPLHF.

The chain employs TRBV7-2 and TRBJ1-5; D perhaps matches TRBD1 (6 bases). There are 15 residues in the CDR3. Germline values: CDR1 SGHTA, CDR2 FQGNSA. Trimming took 5 bases from V and 1 from J, leaving 12 bases between them. The CDR3 DNA reads as TGTGCCAGCAGCACGACAGGAAGGAGCAATCAGCCCCAGCATTTT. This translates into CASSTTGRSNQPQHF.

The chain joins TRBV27 to TRBJ1-5; 7 bases align to TRBD1. CDR1 is MNHEY, CDR2 SMNVEV, per germline (reference sequence). The length of the CDR3 is 14 residues. V was pared by 5 bases and J by 5 bases, with 6 bases of the junction left unmatched. Written as DNA, the CDR3 is TGTGCCAGCAGTAGACGACAGGGCTATCAGCCCCAGCATTTT. Encoded protein: CASSRRQGYQPQHF.

This chain joins TRBV6-2 or TRBV6-3 and TRBJ2-7; 8 bases map to TRBD2. Germline loops: CDR1 MNHEY, CDR2 SVGEGT. With 2 bases clipped from V and 6 bases from J, the junction kept 15 bases outside the gene matches. The CDR3 contains 17 residues. In nucleotides, the CDR3 is TGTGCCAGCAGTTACAGCCGCGGGAGGTCTCACTACGGCGAGCAGTACTTC. Amino acid sequence: CASSYSRGRSHYGEQYF.

The gene calls are TRBV5-6 and TRBJ1-2; TRBD1 might be the D (5 bases). CDR1 and CDR2 from the germline V gene are SGHDT and YYEEEE. The CDR3 consists of 15 residues. V shed 4 bases and J shed 2 bases, with 15 bases lying between them. The CDR3 bases are TGTGCCAGCAGCCCACGTTTCGGGGGAAACTATGGCTACACCTTC. Translated: CASSPRFGGNYGYTF.